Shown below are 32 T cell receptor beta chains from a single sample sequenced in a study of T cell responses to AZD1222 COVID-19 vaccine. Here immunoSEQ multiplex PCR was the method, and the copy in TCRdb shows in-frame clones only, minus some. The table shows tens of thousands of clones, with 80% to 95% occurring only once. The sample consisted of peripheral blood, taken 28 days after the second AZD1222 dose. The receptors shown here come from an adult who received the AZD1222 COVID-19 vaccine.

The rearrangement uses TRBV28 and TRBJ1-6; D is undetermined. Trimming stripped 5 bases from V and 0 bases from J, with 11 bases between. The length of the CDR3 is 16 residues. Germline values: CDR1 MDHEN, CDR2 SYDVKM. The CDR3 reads CASSPRSSSYNSPLHF. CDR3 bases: TGTGCCAGCAGTCCCCGCTCAAGCTCCTATAATTCACCCCTCCACTTT.

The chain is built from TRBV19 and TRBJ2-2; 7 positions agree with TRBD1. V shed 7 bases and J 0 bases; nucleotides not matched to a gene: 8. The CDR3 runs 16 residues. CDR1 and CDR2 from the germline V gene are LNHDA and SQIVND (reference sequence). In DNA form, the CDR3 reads TGTGCCAGTACCCCCCCCGACAGGGCGAACACCGGGGAGCTGTTTTTT. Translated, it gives CASTPPDRANTGELFF.

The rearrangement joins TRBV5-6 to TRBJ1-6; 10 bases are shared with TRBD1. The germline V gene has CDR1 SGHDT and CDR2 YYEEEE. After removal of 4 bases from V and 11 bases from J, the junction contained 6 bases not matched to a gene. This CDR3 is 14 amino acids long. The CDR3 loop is CASSTLGQGAPLHF. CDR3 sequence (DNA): TGTGCCAGCAGCACACTTGGACAGGGGGCACCCCTCCACTTT.

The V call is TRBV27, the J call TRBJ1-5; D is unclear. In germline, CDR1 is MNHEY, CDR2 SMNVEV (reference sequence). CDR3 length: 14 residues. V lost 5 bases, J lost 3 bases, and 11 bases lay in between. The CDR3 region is CASSGAGPNQPQHF. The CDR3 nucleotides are TGTGCCAGCAGTGGCGCAGGTCCCAATCAGCCCCAGCATTTT.

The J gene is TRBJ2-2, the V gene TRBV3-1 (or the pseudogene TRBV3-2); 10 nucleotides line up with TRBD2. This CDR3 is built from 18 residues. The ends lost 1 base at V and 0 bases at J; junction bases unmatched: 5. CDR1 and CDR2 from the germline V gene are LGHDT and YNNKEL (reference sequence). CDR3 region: CASSQGLAGATNTGELFF. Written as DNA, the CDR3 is TGTGCCAGCAGCCAAGGTCTAGCGGGGGCCACGAACACCGGGGAGCTGTTTTTT.

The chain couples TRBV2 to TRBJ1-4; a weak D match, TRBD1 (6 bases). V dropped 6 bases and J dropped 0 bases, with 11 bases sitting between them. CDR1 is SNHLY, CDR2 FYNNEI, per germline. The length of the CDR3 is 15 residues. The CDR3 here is CASRMTGATNEKLFF. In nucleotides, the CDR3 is TGTGCCAGCAGGATGACAGGTGCAACTAATGAAAAACTGTTTTTT. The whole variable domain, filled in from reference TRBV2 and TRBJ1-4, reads EPEVTQTPSHQVTQMGQEVILRCVPISNHLYFYWYRQILGQKVEFLVSFYNNEISEKSEIFDDQFSVERPDGSNFTLKIRSTKLEDSAMYFCASRMTGATNEKLFFGSGTQLSVL.

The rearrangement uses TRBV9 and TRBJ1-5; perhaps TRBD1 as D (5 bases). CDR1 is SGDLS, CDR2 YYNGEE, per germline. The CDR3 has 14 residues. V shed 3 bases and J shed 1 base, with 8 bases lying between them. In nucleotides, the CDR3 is TGTGCCAGCAGCGCAGGGATGAGCAATCAGCCCCAGCATTTT. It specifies CASSAGMSNQPQHF.

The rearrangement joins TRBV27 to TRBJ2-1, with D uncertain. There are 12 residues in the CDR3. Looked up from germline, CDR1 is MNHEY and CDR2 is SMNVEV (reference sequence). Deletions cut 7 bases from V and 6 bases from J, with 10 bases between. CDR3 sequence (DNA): TGTGCCAGCAATAGTGGCGGCAATGAGCAGTTCTTC. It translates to CASNSGGNEQFF.

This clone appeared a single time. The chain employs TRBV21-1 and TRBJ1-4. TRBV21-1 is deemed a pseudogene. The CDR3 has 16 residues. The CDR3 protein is CASSKAELATNEKLFF. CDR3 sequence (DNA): TGTGCCAGCAGCAAAGCGGAGCTCGCAACTAATGAAAAACTGTTTTTT.

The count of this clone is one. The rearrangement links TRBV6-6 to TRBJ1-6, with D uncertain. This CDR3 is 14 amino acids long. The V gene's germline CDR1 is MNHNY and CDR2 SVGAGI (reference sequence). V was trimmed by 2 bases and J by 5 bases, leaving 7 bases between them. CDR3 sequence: CASSYAGNNSPLHF. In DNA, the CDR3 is TGTGCCAGCAGTTACGCGGGGAATAATTCACCCCTCCACTTT.

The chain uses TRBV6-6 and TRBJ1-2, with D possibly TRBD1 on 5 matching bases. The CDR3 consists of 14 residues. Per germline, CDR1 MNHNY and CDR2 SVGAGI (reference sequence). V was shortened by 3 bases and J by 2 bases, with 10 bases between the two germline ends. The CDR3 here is CASSYETANYGYTF. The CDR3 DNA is TGTGCCAGCAGTTATGAGACAGCCAACTATGGCTACACCTTC.

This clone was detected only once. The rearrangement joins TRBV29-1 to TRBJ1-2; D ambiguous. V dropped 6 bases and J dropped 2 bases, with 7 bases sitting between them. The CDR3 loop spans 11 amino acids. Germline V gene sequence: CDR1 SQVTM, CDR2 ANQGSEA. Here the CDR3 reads CSVLLNYGYTF. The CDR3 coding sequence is TGCAGCGTCCTCTTAAACTATGGCTACACCTTC.

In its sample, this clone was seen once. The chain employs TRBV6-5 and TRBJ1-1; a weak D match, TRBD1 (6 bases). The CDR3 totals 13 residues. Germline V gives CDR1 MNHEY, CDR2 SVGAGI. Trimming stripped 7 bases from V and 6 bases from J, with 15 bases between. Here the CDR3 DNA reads TGTGCCAGCAAAACTTGGGGGCCAGCTGAAGCTTTCTTT. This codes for CASKTWGPAEAFF.

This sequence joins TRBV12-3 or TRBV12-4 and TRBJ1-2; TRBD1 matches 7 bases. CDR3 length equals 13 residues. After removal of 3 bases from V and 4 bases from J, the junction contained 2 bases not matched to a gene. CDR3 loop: CASSLGQIYGYTF. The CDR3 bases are TGTGCCAGCAGTTTGGGACAGATCTATGGCTACACCTTC.

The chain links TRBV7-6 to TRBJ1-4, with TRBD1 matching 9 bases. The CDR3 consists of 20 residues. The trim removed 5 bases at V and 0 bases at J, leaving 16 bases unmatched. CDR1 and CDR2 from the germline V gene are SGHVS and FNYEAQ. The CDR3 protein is CASSLRGRTGVYPTNEKLFF. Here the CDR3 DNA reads TGTGCCAGCAGCCTACGTGGAAGGACAGGGGTTTATCCAACTAATGAAAAACTGTTTTTT.

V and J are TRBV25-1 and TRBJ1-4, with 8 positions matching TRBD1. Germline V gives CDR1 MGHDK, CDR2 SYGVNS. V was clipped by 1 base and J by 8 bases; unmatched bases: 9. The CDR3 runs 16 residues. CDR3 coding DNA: TGTGCCAGCAGTGAATGGAAAGGACAGGGTGGAGAAAAACTGTTTTTT. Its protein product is CASSEWKGQGGEKLFF.

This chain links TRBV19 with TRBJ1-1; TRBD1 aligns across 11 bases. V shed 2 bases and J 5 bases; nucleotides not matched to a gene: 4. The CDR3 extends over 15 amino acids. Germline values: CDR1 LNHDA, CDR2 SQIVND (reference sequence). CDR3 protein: CASSIWDRGVTEAFF. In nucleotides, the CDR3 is TGTGCCAGTAGTATATGGGACAGGGGGGTAACTGAAGCTTTCTTT.

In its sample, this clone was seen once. The CDR3 loop is CAWGTGVTDTQYF. CDR3 nucleotides: TGTGCCTGGGGGACAGGGGTCACAGATACGCAGTATTTT. V gene TRBV30 combines with J gene TRBJ2-3, with TRBD1 matching 10 bases. Germline loops: CDR1 GTSNPN, CDR2 SVGIG (reference sequence). CDR3 size: 13 residues. The J segment lost 2 bases and the V segment lost 5 bases, leaving 1 base of the junction unmatched.

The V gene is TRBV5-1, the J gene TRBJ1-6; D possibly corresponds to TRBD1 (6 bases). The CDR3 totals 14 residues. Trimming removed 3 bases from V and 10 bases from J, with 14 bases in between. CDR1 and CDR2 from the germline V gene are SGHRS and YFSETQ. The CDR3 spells CASSSGAWESPLHF. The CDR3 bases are TGCGCCAGCAGCTCGGGGGCCTGGGAGTCACCCCTCCACTTT.

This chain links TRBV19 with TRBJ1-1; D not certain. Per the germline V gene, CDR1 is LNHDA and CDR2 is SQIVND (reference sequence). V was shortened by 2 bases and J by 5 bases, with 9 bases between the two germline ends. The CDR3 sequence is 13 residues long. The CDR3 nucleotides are TGTGCCAGTAGTATATCGGAGGGAACTGAAGCTTTCTTT. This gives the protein CASSISEGTEAFF. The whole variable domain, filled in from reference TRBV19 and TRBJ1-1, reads DGGITQSPKYLFRKEGQNVTLSCEQNLNHDAMYWYRQDPGQGLRLIYYSQIVNDFQKGDIAEGYSVSREKKESFPLTVTSAQKNPTAFYLCASSISEGTEAFFGQGTRLTVV.

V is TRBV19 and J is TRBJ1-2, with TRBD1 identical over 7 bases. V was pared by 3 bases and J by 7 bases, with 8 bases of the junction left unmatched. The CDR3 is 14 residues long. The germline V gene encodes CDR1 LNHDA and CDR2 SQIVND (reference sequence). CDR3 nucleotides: TGTGCCAGTAGTATTGGACAGGTACTGGCTGGCTACACCTTC. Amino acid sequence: CASSIGQVLAGYTF.

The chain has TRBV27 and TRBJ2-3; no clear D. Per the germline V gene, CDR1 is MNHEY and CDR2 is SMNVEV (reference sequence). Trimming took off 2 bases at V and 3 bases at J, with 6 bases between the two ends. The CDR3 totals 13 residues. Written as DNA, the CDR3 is TGTGCCAGCAGTTTAATTTTTACAGATACGCAGTATTTT. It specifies CASSLIFTDTQYF.

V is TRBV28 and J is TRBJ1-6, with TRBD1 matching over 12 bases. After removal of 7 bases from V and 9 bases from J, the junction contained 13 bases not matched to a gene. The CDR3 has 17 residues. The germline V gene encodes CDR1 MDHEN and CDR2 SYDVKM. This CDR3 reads CASTKWGTGGAGSPLHF. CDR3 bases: TGTGCCAGCACTAAATGGGGGACAGGGGGCGCCGGTTCACCCCTCCACTTT.

CDR3 loop: CASSMDRGFGTEAFF. The CDR3 bases are TGTGCCAGTAGTATGGACAGGGGCTTCGGGACTGAAGCTTTCTTT. The chain links TRBV19 to TRBJ1-1, with 9 bases aligning to TRBD1. The germline V gene has CDR1 LNHDA and CDR2 SQIVND (reference sequence). V trimming: 3 bases; J trimming: 5 bases; junction bases outside the gene matches: 7. The CDR3 consists of 15 residues.

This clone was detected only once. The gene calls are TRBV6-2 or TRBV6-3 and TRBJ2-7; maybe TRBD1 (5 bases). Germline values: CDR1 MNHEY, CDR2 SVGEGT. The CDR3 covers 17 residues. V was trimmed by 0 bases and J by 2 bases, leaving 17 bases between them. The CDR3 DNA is TGTGCCAGCAGTTACTCCAAAACCGACAGCCTAGCCTACGAGCAGTACTTC. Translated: CASSYSKTDSLAYEQYF.

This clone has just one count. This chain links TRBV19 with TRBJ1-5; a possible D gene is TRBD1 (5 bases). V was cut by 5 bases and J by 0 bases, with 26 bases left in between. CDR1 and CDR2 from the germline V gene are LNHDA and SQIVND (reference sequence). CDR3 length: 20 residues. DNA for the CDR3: TGTGCCAGTAGTGGCCCACGGGGGGTCACACCCACTAATAGCAATCAGCCCCAGCATTTT. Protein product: CASSGPRGVTPTNSNQPQHF.

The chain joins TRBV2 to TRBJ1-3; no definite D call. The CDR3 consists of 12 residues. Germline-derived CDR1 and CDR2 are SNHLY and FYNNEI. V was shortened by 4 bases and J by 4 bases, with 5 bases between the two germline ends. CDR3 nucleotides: TGTGCCAGCAGTGGCGACGGAAACACCATATATTTT. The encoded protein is CASSGDGNTIYF.

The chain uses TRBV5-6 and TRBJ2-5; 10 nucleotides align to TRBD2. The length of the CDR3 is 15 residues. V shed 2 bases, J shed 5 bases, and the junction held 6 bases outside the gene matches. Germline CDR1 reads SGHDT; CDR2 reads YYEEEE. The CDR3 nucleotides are TGTGCCAGCAGCTTCCTAGCGGGGGATTTGGAGACCCAGTACTTC. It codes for CASSFLAGDLETQYF.

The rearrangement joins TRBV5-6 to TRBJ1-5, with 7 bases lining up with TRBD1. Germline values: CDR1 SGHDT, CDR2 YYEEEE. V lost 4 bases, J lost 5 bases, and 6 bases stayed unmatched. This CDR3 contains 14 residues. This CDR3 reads CASSQGVSDQPQHF. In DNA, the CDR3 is TGTGCCAGCAGCCAGGGGGTGAGTGATCAGCCCCAGCATTTT.

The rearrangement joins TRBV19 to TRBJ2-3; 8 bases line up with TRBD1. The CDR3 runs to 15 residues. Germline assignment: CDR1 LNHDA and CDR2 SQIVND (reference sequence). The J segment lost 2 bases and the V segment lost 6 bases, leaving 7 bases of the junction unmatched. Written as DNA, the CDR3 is TGTGCCAGTAGAATCGGACAGGGAAACACAGATACGCAGTATTTT. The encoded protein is CASRIGQGNTDTQYF.

For the CDR3, the DNA is TGTGCCAGCAGCTTAAGGGGGGCCGAGGAGACCCAGTACTTC. Amino acids: CASSLRGAEETQYF. The chain couples TRBV5-4 to TRBJ2-5; D might be TRBD1 or TRBD2, each matching 6 bases. Germline assignment: CDR1 SGHNT and CDR2 YYREEE (reference sequence). The CDR3 is 14 amino acids. Trimming pared 2 bases from V and 5 bases from J, leaving 13 bases between.

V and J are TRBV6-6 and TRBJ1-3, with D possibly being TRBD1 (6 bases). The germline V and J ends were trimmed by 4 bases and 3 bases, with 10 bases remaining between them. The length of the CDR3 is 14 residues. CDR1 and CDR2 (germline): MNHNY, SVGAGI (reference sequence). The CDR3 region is CASSSRQDGNTIYF. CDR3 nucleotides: TGTGCCAGCAGTTCCAGACAGGATGGAAACACCATATATTTT.